These T cell receptor beta chains were read from a single sample in a study of blood T cells in healthy people across ages. MiXCR, run by TCRdb on the 5' RACE reads, gives a single entry per CDR3 protein. The profile covers hundreds of thousands of distinct CDR3 sequences, with approximately 30% appearing a single time and approximately 15% taken by the ten largest. Specimen: blood. The receptor set was obtained from a woman of 80 years or more in good health. Both conserved end residues are part of each CDR3. Clone size, where shown, is once, few, many, or a class for clones that have expanded.

many	TRBV10-3	TRBJ2-3	CAISESLGDTQYF
many	TRBV12-3/TRBV12-4	TRBJ1-2	CASTLRAGTLYGYTF
NA	TRBV7-9	TRBJ2-1	CASSSPPLSTVDEQFF
many	TRBV14	TRBJ2-3	CASSQDSDRGPTDTQYF
NA	TRBV6-2/TRBV6-3	TRBJ2-2	CASSYSWTENTGELFF
NA	TRBV7-2	TRBJ2-1	CASSLHSYNEQFF
many	TRBV3-1	TRBJ2-7	CASSQVPGGKQYF
NA	TRBV12-3/TRBV12-4	TRBJ2-3	CASSPGTVIRADMQYF
NA	TRBV30	TRBJ2-5	CAWSVGGWGETQYF
NA	TRBV6-5	TRBJ1-2	CASTEMSGYNYGYIF
many	TRBV7-2	TRBJ2-3	CASSPRTVRTDTQYF
many	TRBV4-3	TRBJ2-2	CASSQDLVVTGELFF
NA	TRBV7-8	TRBJ2-1	CASASDVRSEQFF
NA	TRBV20-1	TRBJ2-1	CSARELAGGGNEQFF
many	TRBV27	TRBJ1-2	CASTDQGARNGYTF